This T cell receptor beta chain emerged from a study of PD-L1 blockade in urothelial cancer. Clones were sequenced by immunoSEQ multiplex PCR, and TCRdb holds only the in-frame ones, with some missing. The sample lists 40,000 to 60,000 clones, about 82% occurring once. Described time point: peripheral blood 6 weeks after treatment start. The trim removed 3 bases at V and 6 bases at J, leaving 3 bases unmatched. The CDR3 length is 13 residues. Germline CDR1 SEHNR, CDR2 FQNEAQ (reference sequence). This TCR came from a man between 70 and 80 years old with urothelial cancer. Sequencing used PBMCs, obtained around atezolizumab (anti-PD-L1) treatment. This chain links TRBV7-9 with TRBJ1-2; 8 nucleotides align to TRBD1. The CDR3 here is CASSFPGGNGYTF. The DNA of the CDR3 is TGTGCCAGCAGCTTCCCAGGGGGCAATGGCTACACCTTC.